This T cell receptor beta chain was obtained from a study of cytomegalovirus exposure and HLA in healthy donors. General study points: It was reportedly the case that the classifier diagnosed cytomegalovirus status with high specificity and sensitivity. In an earlier analysis, about 87% or about 30%: the productive usage of most TCR beta V segments. As a later analysis revealed, most CMV-associated TCR beta chains appeared HLA-restricted.

Primers included in the PCR were 60 Vbeta and 13 Jbeta primers. The method was immunoSEQ multiplex PCR; TCRdb's version includes in-frame clones alone and lacks a portion of them. The profile shows over 120,000 clones, around two thirds of them singletons. Germline lookup yields CDR1 MNHNS and CDR2 SASEGT. CDR3 length: 9 amino acids. Each donor's status was that of a healthy bone marrow donor. As to this clone: The antigen remains undetermined. Germline and junction disagree at one end, which may indicate a read error. This sample also contains other DNA sequences that code for the same CDR3.

This TCR came from an older woman in good health and CMV-seropositive. Sequenced: PBMCs. V gene TRBV6-1 combines with J gene TRBJ1-5; no clear D gene. The CDR3 DNA follows: TGTGCCAGCAGTGCCGCCGGTTGCTTT. Its translation: CASSAAGCF.